This entry lists 14 T cell receptor beta chains sequenced from one sample in a study of blood T cell repertoires in COVID-19. Some clones are missing from TCRdb's copy, which holds only in-frame ones; the method was immunoSEQ multiplex PCR. Among just over 250,000 clones listed, roughly 88% were seen once. Sequencing input: peripheral blood. The receptors stem from a woman in her seventies with COVID-19, enrolled during active disease.

This rearrangement joins TRBV6-1 to TRBJ2-3; the match to TRBD2 covers 9 bases. The CDR3 consists of 16 residues. CDR1 and CDR2 from the germline V gene are MNHNS and SASEGT. V was pared by 6 bases and J by 2 bases, with 9 bases of the junction left unmatched. CDR3 in amino acids: CASRELAGLFTDTQYF. The CDR3 DNA follows: TGTGCCAGCAGGGAACTAGCGGGCCTTTTCACAGATACGCAGTATTTT.

The V gene is TRBV10-3, the J gene TRBJ1-3; D perhaps matches TRBD1 (6 bases). Trimming took off 3 bases at V and 3 bases at J, with 12 bases between the two ends. The CDR3 is made up of 15 amino acids. The germline V gene encodes CDR1 ENHRY and CDR2 SYGVKD. This CDR3 reads CAISDSGEFGNTIYF. The CDR3 DNA sequence: TGTGCCATCAGTGACTCAGGGGAATTTGGAAACACCATATATTTT.

This chain connects TRBV7-9 to TRBJ1-6, with 8 bases identical to TRBD1. J lost 7 bases, V lost 5 bases, and 4 bases had no gene match. Germline-derived CDR1 and CDR2 are SEHNR and FQNEAQ (reference sequence). This CDR3 is built from 14 residues. The CDR3 DNA sequence: TGTGCCAGCAGCCCGACAGGGGAGAATTCACCCCTCCACTTT. Translating gives CASSPTGENSPLHF.

The chain joins TRBV7-2 to TRBJ2-3; 13 bases are a match to TRBD2. Germline CDR1 SGHTA, CDR2 FQGNSA. The CDR3 extends over 16 amino acids. The V segment lost 2 bases and the J segment 8 bases; nucleotides outside the gene matches: 7. The CDR3, as DNA: TGTGCCAGCAGCTTAACTAGCGGGAGGGCCGAAGGTACGCAGTATTTT. This sequence encodes CASSLTSGRAEGTQYF.

This clone was picked up one time. The chain links TRBV28 to TRBJ1-6; no clear D. The CDR3 is made up of 14 amino acids. Germline lookup yields CDR1 MDHEN and CDR2 SYDVKM. Between the trimmed V and J ends, which lost 8 bases and 7 bases, there was a span of 15 bases. In DNA form, the CDR3 reads TGTGCCAGCTGTCTGATGGGAGGGAATTCACCCCTCCACTTT. It is translated as CASCLMGGNSPLHF. The full variable domain, in which reference TRBV28 and TRBJ1-6 provide the parts outside the CDR3, is DVKVTQSSRYLVKRTGEKVFLECVQDMDHENMFWYRQDPGLGLRLIYFSYDVKMKEKGDIPEGYSVSREKKERFSLILESASTNQTSMYLCASCLMGGNSPLHFGNGTRLTVT.

The CDR3 DNA reads as TGTGCCACCAGTCCCGGAGACAGGGTGTTTGAGACCCAGTACTTC. It encodes CATSPGDRVFETQYF. The chain links TRBV24-1 to TRBJ2-5, with 7 bases lining up with TRBD1. V trimming: 6 bases; J trimming: 5 bases; junction bases outside the gene matches: 11. The germline CDR1 and CDR2 sequences are KGHDR and SFDVKD. The length of the CDR3 is 15 residues.

The genes are TRBV5-1 and TRBJ2-2; 7 positions match TRBD1. Germline lookup yields CDR1 SGHRS and CDR2 YFSETQ. J lost 4 bases, V lost 0 bases, and 6 bases had no gene match. The CDR3 is 16 amino acids. The CDR3 nucleotides are TGCGCCAGCAGCTTGGGCGTGACAGGGACCACCGGGGAGCTGTTTTTT. Translated, it gives CASSLGVTGTTGELFF.

J is TRBJ2-1 and V is TRBV9, with TRBD2 matching over 10 bases. This CDR3 region has 15 residues. Germline CDR1 reads SGDLS; CDR2 reads YYNGEE. After removal of 1 base from V and 5 bases from J, the junction contained 3 bases not matched to a gene. CDR3 sequence reads: CASSVTGLADNEQFF. The CDR3 DNA reads as TGTGCCAGCAGCGTAACAGGACTAGCGGACAATGAGCAGTTCTTC.

The chain carries TRBV19 and TRBJ2-1; 9 positions agree with TRBD2. J gave up 12 bases and V 4 bases, and 10 bases lay outside the gene matches. CDR1 and CDR2 from the germline V gene are LNHDA and SQIVND (reference sequence). This CDR3 comprises 14 residues. For the CDR3, the DNA is TGTGCCAGTAGTACCGCGGGAGGGGGAAGGGGGCAGTTCTTC. Amino acid sequence: CASSTAGGGRGQFF.

The chain recombines TRBV29-1 with TRBJ2-5; 8 positions match TRBD1. Germline assignment: CDR1 SQVTM and CDR2 ANQGSEA. The CDR3 contains 13 residues. Germline trimming cut 4 bases from V and 4 bases from J; bases unmatched to any gene: 5. CDR3 DNA sequence: TGCAGCGTTGGCCGGCAGGGGGCAGAGACCCAGTACTTC. Translating gives CSVGRQGAETQYF.

The gene calls are TRBV10-3 and TRBJ1-1; D might be TRBD1 (5 bases). V was shortened by 0 bases and J by 0 bases, with 11 bases between the two germline ends. The CDR3 has 16 residues. Germline CDR1 is ENHRY and CDR2 is SYGVKD. This CDR3 is CAISESTGGMNTEAFF. Here the CDR3 DNA reads TGTGCCATCAGTGAGTCGACGGGGGGGATGAACACTGAAGCTTTCTTT.

The chain combines TRBV6-5 with TRBJ1-1; 8 bases line up with TRBD1. CDR3 size: 15 residues. V lost 7 bases to trimming and J lost 4 bases; unmatched junction nucleotides: 11. CDR1 and CDR2 from the germline V gene are MNHEY and SVGAGI. The CDR3 is CASTRQGSLGTEAFF. Here the CDR3 DNA reads TGTGCCAGCACACGACAGGGGAGCCTTGGCACTGAAGCTTTCTTT.

The V call is TRBV15, the J call TRBJ2-7; 7 positions match TRBD2. The CDR3 length is 12 residues. The germline V gene encodes CDR1 LNHNV and CDR2 YYDKDF (reference sequence). The V and J ends lost 4 bases and 4 bases, in that order; junction bases with no gene match: 1. CDR3 DNA: TGTGCCACCAGCAAGGGACTATACGAGCAGTACTTC. As protein: CATSKGLYEQYF.

The chain recombines TRBV7-6 with TRBJ2-7; TRBD1 agrees at 7 bases. The length of the CDR3 is 14 residues. Germline V gives CDR1 SGHVS, CDR2 FNYEAQ. V dropped 5 bases and J dropped 6; count of bases not matched to a gene: 10. The CDR3 region is CASSHRQGTGEQYF. The CDR3 DNA sequence: TGTGCCAGCAGCCACCGACAGGGTACCGGCGAGCAGTACTTC.